This TCR beta chain appears in the sequencing data of a study of response to subunit inactivated influenza vaccine. Points from the study as a whole: Researchers suggested that each seasonal influenza vaccination recruits few new T cells.

This CDR3 is built from 17 residues. Germline loops: CDR1 MNHEY, CDR2 SMNVEV (reference sequence). J was trimmed by 7 bases and V by 0 bases; bases with no gene match: 11. This clonotype was recorded a few times. Antigen specificity is unknown. TCRdb processed the RT-PCR reads anew with MiXCR; each CDR3 protein has one entry. The table lists approximately 200,000 distinct CDR3 sequences, roughly 14% of them singletons. The rearrangement joins TRBV27 to TRBJ1-2; 10 bases line up with TRBD1. The sample was CD8+ T cells sorted from PBMCs, taken roughly 5 days after vaccination. This clonotype was sampled from a man over 45 who received an inactivated influenza vaccine. CDR3 in amino acids: CASSLSRTTGGLSGYTF. The CDR3 coding sequence is TGTGCCAGCAGTTTATCACGGACGACAGGGGGCTTATCTGGCTACACCTTC.